The 20 T cell receptor beta chains below were found in one sample sequenced in a study of T cells expressing NK-cell markers. TCRdb re-called the 5' RACE reads; every CDR3 protein appears as one record, without DNA. In all, the sample yields about 440,000 distinct CDR3 sequences. Sequencing used blood T cells: a sorted CD56 or NKG2C T cell subset, CD4+ or CD8+ T cells, or bulk PBMC T cells (not recorded which). These receptors came from a woman between 18 and 69 years old in good health.

This chain joins TRBV5-1 and TRBJ2-2; the D gene TCRdb calls, TRBD1, cannot be checked with no DNA. The CDR3 contains 15 residues. Germline V gives CDR1 SGHRS, CDR2 YFSETQ. The CDR3 loop reads CASNSEAGSSGELFF.

This chain connects TRBV3-1 to TRBJ1-6. CDR1 and CDR2 (germline): LGHDT, YNNKEL (reference sequence). This CDR3 region has 14 residues. This chain's CDR3 is CASSQDVWDSPLHF. Together with reference TRBV3-1 and TRBJ1-6, the CDR3 gives the full variable domain: DTAVSQTPKYLVTQMGNDKSIKCEQNLGHDTMYWYKQDSKKFLKIMFSYNNKELIINETVPNRFSPKSPDKAHLNLHINSLELGDSAVYFCASSQDVWDSPLHFGNGTRLTVT.

V gene TRBV10-3 combines with J gene TRBJ2-3; the TRBD2 assignment by TCRdb is unverifiable without DNA. The CDR3 runs to 14 residues. The germline V gene encodes CDR1 ENHRY and CDR2 SYGVKD. The CDR3 sequence: CATALAGERDTQYF.

The rearrangement uses TRBV11-1 and TRBJ1-2; without DNA, the TCRdb call of TRBD1 cannot be checked. CDR3 size: 14 residues. CDR1 is SGHAT and CDR2 is FQDESV in the germline V gene (reference sequence). The CDR3 loop reads CASSLSQGADGYTF.

The chain carries TRBV28 and TRBJ1-1; TCRdb indicates TRBD1, and absent DNA this call remains unverified. Germline V lookup: CDR1 MDHEN, CDR2 SYDVKM. The CDR3 has 16 amino acids. This CDR3 is CASSSQDRDMNTEAIF.

The rearrangement joins TRBV11-2 to TRBJ1-2; no DNA is available, so the TRBD1 call from TCRdb remains unchecked. Per the germline V gene, CDR1 is SGHAT and CDR2 is FQNNGV. The CDR3 length is 13 residues. CDR3 sequence: CASSAGIYYGYTF.

This rearrangement joins TRBV5-1 to TRBJ1-4. Per germline, CDR1 SGHRS and CDR2 YFSETQ. The CDR3 runs 15 residues. The CDR3 reads CASSTSGGWEEKLFF. Complete variable domain (other parts from reference TRBV5-1 and TRBJ1-4): KAGVTQTPRYLIKTRGQQVTLSCSPISGHRSVSWYQQTPGQGLQFLFEYFSETQRNKGNFPGRFSGRQFSNSRSEMNVSTLELGDSALYLCASSTSGGWEEKLFFGSGTQLSVL.

The chain couples TRBV19 to TRBJ2-1; TCRdb proposes TRBD2, but this gene call is untestable without DNA. Germline-derived CDR1 and CDR2 are LNHDA and SQIVND (reference sequence). The CDR3 consists of 18 residues. The CDR3 reads CASSTYPRLAGDLSEQFF.

This sequence joins TRBV6-5 and TRBJ1-1; lacking DNA, the TRBD1 call made by TCRdb goes unchecked. The CDR3 extends over 12 amino acids. Germline V gene lookup returns CDR1 MNHEY and CDR2 SVGAGI. Here the CDR3 reads CASSQRQAKAFF.

The rearrangement joins TRBV10-3 to TRBJ2-3; the D call of TRBD1 rests on TCRdb alone, since no DNA is present to check it. The CDR3 sequence is 13 residues long. CDR1 is ENHRY, CDR2 SYGVKD, per germline. CDR3 region: CAIRQGGGDTQYF.

This sequence joins TRBV28 and TRBJ2-7. There are 15 residues in the CDR3. The germline V gene has CDR1 MDHEN and CDR2 SYDVKM. This CDR3 reads CASSPKRQTLTWQYF.

The rearrangement links TRBV5-1 to TRBJ2-2; checking the TCRdb D call of TRBD1 is not possible without DNA. CDR1 is SGHRS, CDR2 YFSETQ, per germline. The CDR3 is made up of 17 amino acids. CDR3: CASSLGSGDLNTGELFF.

The chain joins TRBV3-1 to TRBJ2-3. CDR3 length equals 13 residues. Per germline, CDR1 LGHDT and CDR2 YNNKEL (reference sequence). The CDR3 sequence: CASSQTAADTQYF.

The genes are TRBV24-1 and TRBJ2-7; TCRdb indicates TRBD2, and absent DNA this call remains unverified. Germline CDR1 reads KGHDR; CDR2 reads SFDVKD. There are 11 residues in the CDR3. The CDR3 spells CATSWGAEQYF.

The chain uses TRBV3-1 and TRBJ1-1; TCRdb picks TRBD1, but there is no DNA to check that call. The germline CDR1 and CDR2 sequences are LGHDT and YNNKEL (reference sequence). The CDR3 extends over 13 amino acids. The CDR3 sequence: CASSGVRGTEAFF.

The V and J genes are TRBV12-3 or TRBV12-4 and TRBJ1-5. The CDR3 loop spans 15 amino acids. This CDR3 is CASSLATWGNQPQHF.

V usage is TRBV6-5 and J usage is TRBJ1-1; TCRdb's D gene call, TRBD1, goes unchecked for lack of DNA. The CDR3 has 11 residues. Germline V CDR1 and CDR2: MNHEY, SVGAGI. CDR3 amino acids: CASRTGTGAFF.

The CDR3 loop is CASSKACRTYEQYF. V gene TRBV21-1 combines with J gene TRBJ2-7. TRBV21-1 is designated a pseudogene. The CDR3 loop spans 14 amino acids.

The CDR3 sequence: CASSHTTRGTEAFF. The chain uses TRBV4-3 and TRBJ1-1. In germline, CDR1 is LGHNA, CDR2 YSLEER. This CDR3 contains 14 residues.

The gene calls are TRBV12-3 or TRBV12-4 and TRBJ2-7. The CDR3 is 15 residues long. Here the CDR3 reads CASSPTPLKAFEQYF.